This T cell receptor (beta chain) was recovered during a study of early stage breast cancer tumors. Study-wide points: Tumors had about 2.5-fold higher T cell density and higher clonality than adjacent normal breast tissue.

Measured with immunoSEQ multiplex PCR; TCRdb has only the in-frame clones, and not every one. The table includes around 60,000 clones, 65% to 80% detected once. Regarding this clone: The antigen is not known.

This clonotype originated in a person in their thirties with breast cancer. Sequencing was carried out using blood.

The CDR3 bases are TGCGCCAGCAGCCAAGGGAGCGGGCCCCCCTACGAGCAGTACTTC. This encodes CASSQGSGPPYEQYF. The genes are TRBV4-3 and TRBJ2-7, with D tentatively TRBD2 (6 bases). CDR3 length: 15 residues. V lost 1 base to trimming and J lost 2 bases, with 12 bases between them. Germline assignment: CDR1 LGHNA and CDR2 YSLEER.